The next 32 T cell receptor beta chains were all read from a single sample in a study of cytomegalovirus exposure and HLA in healthy donors. Using immunoSEQ multiplex PCR, the repertoire was profiled, and TCRdb retains in-frame clones only, with some absent. This table has 200,000 to 250,000 clones, around four fifths appearing once. Sequenced: PBMCs. The receptors come from a woman between 25 and 40 years old in good health and CMV-seropositive.

The chain is built from TRBV28 and TRBJ2-4; TRBD1 agrees at 8 bases. V shed 3 bases and J 1 base; nucleotides not matched to a gene: 5. The germline V gene encodes CDR1 MDHEN and CDR2 SYDVKM. The CDR3 runs 16 residues. The CDR3 protein is CASSFWTGKAKNIQYF. CDR3 sequence (DNA): TGTGCCAGCAGTTTTTGGACAGGGAAGGCCAAAAACATTCAGTACTTC.

This clone was recorded a few times. The genes are TRBV28 and TRBJ2-7; D unclear. The germline V gene has CDR1 MDHEN and CDR2 SYDVKM. V lost 2 bases and J 2 bases, leaving 16 bases between the germline ends. This CDR3 region has 16 residues. CDR3 DNA sequence: TGTGCCAGCAGTTTAAGTTTAGGAGCCTGGGCCTACGAGCAGTACTTC. Translating gives CASSLSLGAWAYEQYF.

The chain employs TRBV7-9 and TRBJ2-7; the match to TRBD2 covers 12 bases. Germline lookup yields CDR1 SEHNR and CDR2 FQNEAQ (reference sequence). Germline trimming cut 5 bases from V and 3 bases from J; bases unmatched to any gene: 8. The CDR3 totals 16 residues. Here the CDR3 DNA reads TGTGCCAGCAGCCCCAAGAGACTAGCGGGAGACTACGAGCAGTACTTC. Translation gives CASSPKRLAGDYEQYF.

This clone was recorded only once. The rearrangement uses TRBV6-1 and TRBJ1-2, with D possibly being TRBD1 (5 bases). The V end lost 5 bases, the J end lost 8 bases, and 18 bases lay between the germline ends. The germline V gene encodes CDR1 MNHNS and CDR2 SASEGT. CDR3 length equals 14 residues. In DNA form, the CDR3 reads TGTGCCAGCAGTCCCGGGACTCTCCCTTCGGGCTACACCTTC. This sequence encodes CASSPGTLPSGYTF.

This sequence joins TRBV6-1 and TRBJ2-5; tentative D call: TRBD1 (5 bases). The ends were cut back, 7 bases at V and 5 bases at J, with 17 bases in the middle. Germline V gene data show CDR1 as MNHNS and CDR2 as SASEGT. This CDR3 has 14 amino acids. Here the CDR3 DNA reads TGTGCCAGCACCGTTCAGGGTTTACACGAGACCCAGTACTTC. Its protein product is CASTVQGLHETQYF.

This chain links TRBV2 with TRBJ1-1; 8 bases fit TRBD1. This CDR3 comprises 15 residues. The V segment lost 7 bases and the J segment 6 bases; nucleotides outside the gene matches: 13. CDR1 SNHLY and CDR2 FYNNEI come from the germline V gene. The CDR3 nucleotides are TGTGCCAGCACACCCGACACAGGGGGGTTTGCTGAAGCTTTCTTT. This codes for CASTPDTGGFAEAFF.

The genes are TRBV27 and TRBJ1-2; 7 bases align to TRBD1. The ends lost 7 bases at V and 2 bases at J; junction bases unmatched: 4. The CDR3 sequence is 13 residues long. The V gene's germline CDR1 is MNHEY and CDR2 SMNVEV (reference sequence). CDR3 in amino acids: CASKTGANYGYTF. The CDR3 DNA follows: TGTGCCAGCAAAACAGGGGCCAACTATGGCTACACCTTC.

The chain carries TRBV11-2 and TRBJ2-7; D is possibly TRBD2 (6 bases). This CDR3 contains 15 residues. The V gene lost 5 bases and the J gene lost 4 bases, with 18 bases spanning the gap. Germline CDR1 SGHAT, CDR2 FQNNGV. The CDR3 DNA follows: TGTGCCAGCAGCCTGGTACGGAGGGGTCCTTACGAGCAGTACTTC. This encodes CASSLVRRGPYEQYF.

The chain couples TRBV27 to TRBJ2-7; 10 bases match TRBD1. Germline values: CDR1 MNHEY, CDR2 SMNVEV (reference sequence). Trimming cost V 8 bases and J 2 bases; bases outside gene matches: 3. The CDR3 contains 13 residues. The DNA of the CDR3 is TGTGCCAGCGCGGACAGGGGGACCTACGAGCAGTACTTC. Amino acid sequence: CASADRGTYEQYF.

The rearrangement joins TRBV5-6 to TRBJ2-7; 8 bases align to TRBD2. The CDR3 spans 17 residues. Germline trimming cut 0 bases from V and 3 bases from J; bases unmatched to any gene: 11. The germline gives CDR1 SGHDT, CDR2 YYEEEE. The CDR3 loop reads CASSLVAGKPSLYEQYF. The CDR3 nucleotides are TGTGCCAGCAGCTTGGTAGCGGGAAAACCCAGCCTCTACGAGCAGTACTTC.

The rearrangement links TRBV13 to TRBJ2-3; D possibly corresponds to TRBD2 (5 bases). CDR1 PRHDT and CDR2 FYEKMQ come from the germline V gene (reference sequence). The CDR3 covers 13 residues. V lost 3 bases and J 2 bases, leaving 6 bases between the germline ends. CDR3 residues: CASSLEDTDTQYF. As DNA, the CDR3 is TGTGCCAGCAGCTTGGAGGACACAGATACGCAGTATTTT. Complete variable domain (other parts from reference TRBV13 and TRBJ2-3): AAGVIQSPRHLIKEKRETATLKCYPIPRHDTVYWYQQGPGQDPQFLISFYEKMQSDKGSIPDRFSAQQFSDYHSELNMSSLELGDSALYFCASSLEDTDTQYFGPGTRLTVL.

V gene TRBV5-1 combines with J gene TRBJ2-5; 11 bases fit TRBD2. Germline-derived CDR1 and CDR2 are SGHRS and YFSETQ. After removal of 3 bases from V and 2 bases from J, the junction contained 6 bases not matched to a gene. This CDR3 has 16 amino acids. The CDR3 region is CASSSGTSGLQETQYF. The CDR3 coding sequence is TGCGCCAGCAGCTCCGGGACTAGCGGCCTTCAAGAGACCCAGTACTTC.

The chain links TRBV7-6 to TRBJ2-5; 8 bases map to TRBD2. The trim removed 5 bases at V and 5 bases at J, leaving 7 bases unmatched. The CDR3 extends over 14 amino acids. Germline CDR1 is SGHVS and CDR2 is FNYEAQ. The CDR3 region is CASSPTSVRETQYF. Here the CDR3 DNA reads TGTGCCAGCAGCCCGACTAGCGTCCGGGAGACCCAGTACTTC.

This clone showed up just a few times. CDR3: CASSESSGSSYEQYF. CDR3 nucleotides: TGTGCCAGCAGTGAATCTAGCGGGAGTTCCTACGAGCAGTACTTC. The chain combines TRBV6-1 with TRBJ2-7, with TRBD2 identical over 10 bases. V lost 2 bases, J lost 1 base, and 2 bases stayed unmatched. The germline CDR1 and CDR2 sequences are MNHNS and SASEGT. The CDR3 has 15 residues.

V is TRBV7-9 and J is TRBJ1-2; D is unclear. Trimming cost V 1 base and J 4 bases, with 4 bases left between them. CDR1 and CDR2 (germline): SEHNR, FQNEAQ (reference sequence). This CDR3 region has 12 residues. Here the CDR3 reads CASSLGAYGYTF. CDR3 sequence (DNA): TGTGCCAGCAGCTTAGGGGCCTATGGCTACACCTTC.

This CDR3 reads CAWSAPGNTEAFF. CDR3 bases: TGTGCCTGGAGTGCCCCAGGGAACACTGAAGCTTTCTTT. V is TRBV30 and J is TRBJ1-1; the D is unclear. The V end lost 1 base, the J end lost 1 base, and 7 bases lay between the germline ends. CDR3 length: 13 amino acids. Germline loops: CDR1 GTSNPN, CDR2 SVGIG (reference sequence).

This CDR3 is CASSYSSDFTGELFF. The CDR3 DNA is TGTGCCAGCAGTTACTCTTCGGACTTCACCGGGGAGCTGTTTTTT. The chain carries TRBV6-6 and TRBJ2-2, with D perhaps TRBD2 (5 bases). In germline, CDR1 is MNHNY, CDR2 SVGAGI (reference sequence). V gave up 0 bases and J gave up 4 bases, with 9 bases separating them. The CDR3 runs 15 residues.

In its sample, this clone was seen a few times. This chain uses TRBV10-1 with TRBJ2-3; TRBD1 aligns across 7 bases. CDR3 length equals 15 residues. Per the germline V gene, CDR1 is WNHNN and CDR2 is SYGVQD (reference sequence). V gave up 5 bases and J gave up 0 bases; unmatched junction bases: 5. In DNA form, the CDR3 reads TGCGCCAGCAGTTCGGGACAGACTAGCACAGATACGCAGTATTTT. The encoded protein is CASSSGQTSTDTQYF.

This clone occurred once. The CDR3: CASSEAWTGVINNQPQHF. DNA for the CDR3: TGTGCCAGCAGTGAAGCCTGGACAGGGGTGATCAACAATCAGCCCCAGCATTTT. This rearrangement joins TRBV6-1 to TRBJ1-5, with 9 bases aligning to TRBD1. The CDR3 extends over 18 amino acids. Germline V gives CDR1 MNHNS, CDR2 SASEGT. V dropped 0 bases and J dropped 3; count of bases not matched to a gene: 9.

The chain recombines TRBV29-1 with TRBJ2-3; maybe TRBD2 (5 bases). The germline gives CDR1 SQVTM, CDR2 ANQGSEA. Trimming pared 6 bases from V and 1 base from J, leaving 8 bases between. CDR3 length: 12 amino acids. The CDR3 nucleotides are TGCAGCGTCGGGAAAGGCACAGATACGCAGTATTTT. Amino acid sequence: CSVGKGTDTQYF.

This chain joins TRBV29-1 and TRBJ1-2; TRBD1 matches at 7 bases. Germline V gene data show CDR1 as SQVTM and CDR2 as ANQGSEA. The J segment lost 4 bases and the V segment lost 5 bases, leaving 4 bases of the junction unmatched. This CDR3 is built from 12 residues. CDR3: CSVFGDSYGYTF. In DNA, the CDR3 is TGCAGCGTTTTTGGGGACAGCTATGGCTACACCTTC.

V gene TRBV28 combines with J gene TRBJ1-1; 9 nucleotides line up with TRBD1. J was trimmed by 3 bases and V by 2 bases; bases with no gene match: 4. The germline CDR1 and CDR2 sequences are MDHEN and SYDVKM. The CDR3 loop spans 15 amino acids. In DNA, the CDR3 is TGTGCCAGCAGTTTAACAAACAGGGGGCACACTGAAGCTTTCTTT. It specifies CASSLTNRGHTEAFF.

The chain recombines TRBV5-1 with TRBJ2-1; weak D call: TRBD1 (5 bases). This CDR3 spans 14 amino acids. V was trimmed by 2 bases and J by 4 bases, leaving 10 bases between them. The germline V gene has CDR1 SGHRS and CDR2 YFSETQ. The CDR3 nucleotides are TGCGCCAGCAGCTTAGGGGAAACTTACAATGAGCAGTTCTTC. Residues: CASSLGETYNEQFF. The full variable domain, completed using reference TRBV5-1 and TRBJ2-1, is KAGVTQTPRYLIKTRGQQVTLSCSPISGHRSVSWYQQTPGQGLQFLFEYFSETQRNKGNFPGRFSGRQFSNSRSEMNVSTLELGDSALYLCASSLGETYNEQFFGPGTRLTVL.

This clone was found once. The rearrangement joins TRBV5-1 to TRBJ1-2; D gene uncertain. Per germline, CDR1 SGHRS and CDR2 YFSETQ. Trimming left V 5 bases short and J 5 bases short, with 22 bases between. CDR3 length: 16 residues. CDR3 sequence: CASRPQVRDGVYGYTF. The CDR3, as DNA: TGCGCCAGCAGACCCCAGGTCAGAGACGGAGTGTATGGCTACACCTTC.

This clone has only one observation. The chain uses TRBV9 and TRBJ2-1; D gene uncertain. This CDR3 has 15 residues. Germline-derived CDR1 and CDR2 are SGDLS and YYNGEE. V shed 0 bases and J shed 3 bases, with 10 bases lying between them. The CDR3 sequence is CASSVAEVSYNEQFF. DNA for the CDR3: TGTGCCAGCAGCGTAGCAGAGGTTAGCTACAATGAGCAGTTCTTC.

The chain carries TRBV10-1 and TRBJ2-7, with TRBD1 as a possible D gene (6 bases). Trimming pared 1 base from V and 3 bases from J, leaving 10 bases between. Germline V gene sequence: CDR1 WNHNN, CDR2 SYGVQD (reference sequence). This CDR3 is built from 14 residues. Written as DNA, the CDR3 is TGCGCCAGCAGTGAGTATACAGGGAGCTACGAGCAGTACTTC. Translation: CASSEYTGSYEQYF.

The count of this clone is one. The genes are TRBV6-4 and TRBJ1-4; D might be TRBD1 (5 bases). The V end lost 4 bases, the J end lost 4 bases, and 13 bases lay between the germline ends. Per germline, CDR1 MRHNA and CDR2 SNTAGT. The CDR3 is 15 residues long. The CDR3 DNA follows: TGTGCCAGCAGTGTACGACGGACACTTAATGAAAAACTGTTTTTT. It translates to CASSVRRTLNEKLFF.

CDR3 residues: CASSPGLAKLETQYF. The CDR3 DNA follows: TGTGCTAGTTCCCCGGGACTAGCCAAGTTAGAGACCCAGTACTTC. The chain recombines TRBV12-5 with TRBJ2-5; 9 bases align to TRBD2. The germline gives CDR1 LGHNT, CDR2 FRNRAP. The CDR3 is made up of 15 amino acids. Trimming at V came to 8 bases and at J to 4 bases, leaving 11 bases not matched to a gene.

The chain recombines TRBV5-1 with TRBJ2-1; TRBD2 aligns across 10 bases. The germline gives CDR1 SGHRS, CDR2 YFSETQ. The CDR3 runs to 15 residues. The J segment lost 9 bases and the V segment lost 0 bases, leaving 6 bases of the junction unmatched. The CDR3 DNA follows: TGCGCCAGCAGCTTGGGGACTAGCGGTCCCGGTGAGCAGTTCTTC. Translation: CASSLGTSGPGEQFF.

The V call is TRBV4-1, the J call TRBJ1-4, with D unclear. V was clipped by 4 bases and J by 0 bases, with 9 bases between them. Germline CDR1 is MGHRA and CDR2 is YSYEKL. There are 15 residues in the CDR3. Written as DNA, the CDR3 is TGCGCCAGCAGCCGCCCGACAACAACTAATGAAAAACTGTTTTTT. Protein sequence: CASSRPTTTNEKLFF.

This chain connects TRBV2 to TRBJ2-3; TRBD2 is a possible D gene (6 bases). The ends were cut back, 3 bases at V and 6 bases at J, with 19 bases in the middle. CDR3 size: 16 residues. Germline CDR1 SNHLY, CDR2 FYNNEI. In DNA, the CDR3 is TGTGCCAGCAGTGAGACCCGGGGGAGGTCGAGGGATACGCAGTATTTT. This encodes CASSETRGRSRDTQYF.

The V and J genes are TRBV30 and TRBJ2-7, with 9 bases aligning to TRBD1. CDR1 is GTSNPN, CDR2 SVGIG, per germline (reference sequence). The CDR3 is 15 residues long. V trimming: 2 bases; J trimming: 2 bases; junction bases outside the gene matches: 7. This CDR3 is CAWSLPGTGTYEQYF. The CDR3, as DNA: TGTGCCTGGAGTTTACCCGGGACAGGGACCTACGAGCAGTACTTC.